Here is one TCR beta chain with its context. Its matching antigen is unknown. This specimen comes from a study of blood T cells in healthy people across ages. Germline CDR1 reads SGHTA; CDR2 reads FQGNSA. This CDR3 comprises 21 residues. V dropped 6 bases and J dropped 3 bases, with 33 bases sitting between them. They isolated at least 7 million PBMCs from each sample. Overall study results and limits: PBMCs were not sorted, which prevented a conclusive comparison of naive versus antigen-experienced cells.

A second PCR of 7 to 11 cycles used a sample-barcoded 5' primer and a J-beta primer mix. Using its own MiXCR run on the 5' RACE reads, TCRdb lists one record per CDR3 protein. The sample includes some 760,000 distinct CDR3 sequences, approximately 25% of them seen just once. The sample was also reused in another study, on T cells of mothers and their children. That publication notes: Whatever RNA was extracted went entirely into cDNA synthesis, at roughly 1.6 ug per 15 ul. Clones that were microchimeric and persistent were not detected among T cells.

The sequence came from a boy under 18 in good health. The rearrangement joins TRBV7-2 to TRBJ1-5; the D gene is possibly TRBD1 (5 bases). Sequencing used blood. CDR3 amino acids: CASSPPLGGGRGIFINQPQHF. CDR3 nucleotide sequence: TGTGCCAGCAGTCCCCCATTAGGCGGGGGGAGGGGAATTTTCATCAATCAGCCCCAGCATTTT.